A selection of T cell receptor beta chains follows, all from one sample in a study of shared clonotypes between healthy human individuals. Assay used: immunoSEQ multiplex PCR; TCRdb lists only in-frame clones, some missing. The profile shows around 700,000 clones, roughly 70% of them singletons. The specimen was memory CD4+ T cells sorted from blood. The receptor source for this set is a woman aged 25 to 45 in good health. Both conserved end residues are part of each CDR3. A D gene is named only where the DNA matches it firmly. Size values are once, few and many counts, or a class for expanded clones, and some rows have none.

j_gene: TRBJ1-2
abundance: once
v_gene: TRBV28
d_gene: NA
CDR3aa: CASSVQVPGGYTF
CDR3nt: TGTGCCAGCAGTGTACAGGTTCCCGGTGGCTACACCTTC

j_gene: TRBJ2-7
abundance: NA
v_gene: TRBV25-1
d_gene: NA
CDR3aa: CASSEYPTGGVEGHEQYF
CDR3nt: TGTGCCAGCAGTGAATATCCAACCGGTGGGGTGGAAGGCCACGAGCAGTACTTC

j_gene: TRBJ1-4
abundance: many
v_gene: TRBV9
d_gene: TRBD1
CDR3aa: CASGDRGEKLFF
CDR3nt: TGTGCCAGCGGGGACAGGGGCGAAAAACTGTTTTTT

j_gene: TRBJ1-3
abundance: NA
v_gene: TRBV27
d_gene: NA
CDR3aa: CASTPEVGNTIYF
CDR3nt: TGTGCCAGCACCCCCGAAGTCGGAAACACCATATATTTT

j_gene: TRBJ2-3
abundance: NA
v_gene: TRBV6-1
d_gene: NA
CDR3aa: CASSARGPGGTDTQYF
CDR3nt: TGTGCCAGCAGTGCCCGGGGACCCGGAGGCACAGATACGCAGTATTTT

j_gene: TRBJ2-2
abundance: NA
v_gene: TRBV28
d_gene: TRBD1
CDR3aa: CASSLQGAVGELFF
CDR3nt: TGTGCCAGCAGTTTACAGGGGGCTGTCGGGGAGCTGTTTTTT

j_gene: TRBJ2-3
abundance: once
v_gene: TRBV7-2
d_gene: TRBD2
CDR3aa: CASSPARLAGGTDTQYF
CDR3nt: TGTGCCAGCAGCCCAGCGAGACTAGCGGGAGGCACAGATACGCAGTATTTT

j_gene: TRBJ1-2
abundance: NA
v_gene: TRBV7-9
d_gene: NA
CDR3aa: CASSDSNRVLYGYTF
CDR3nt: TGTGCCAGCAGCGACAGTAACAGGGTCCTCTATGGCTACACCTTC

j_gene: TRBJ1-1
abundance: once
v_gene: TRBV30
d_gene: NA
CDR3aa: CAWSHAGNTEAFF
CDR3nt: TGTGCCTGGAGTCATGCAGGGAACACTGAAGCTTTCTTT

j_gene: TRBJ2-5
abundance: NA
v_gene: TRBV5-1
d_gene: NA
CDR3aa: CASSLNGRGETQYF
CDR3nt: TGCGCCAGCAGCTTGAACGGCAGGGGAGAGACCCAGTACTTC

j_gene: TRBJ2-7
abundance: NA
v_gene: TRBV2
d_gene: NA
CDR3aa: CASTWYRASYEQYF
CDR3nt: TGTGCCAGCACGTGGTACAGGGCTTCCTACGAGCAGTACTTC

j_gene: TRBJ2-2
abundance: NA
v_gene: TRBV5-1
d_gene: TRBD2
CDR3aa: CASSGRTSGNTGELFF
CDR3nt: TGCGCCAGCAGCGGACGGACTAGCGGAAACACCGGGGAGCTGTTTTTT

j_gene: TRBJ1-3
abundance: NA
v_gene: TRBV7-2
d_gene: NA
CDR3aa: CASSWGGNTIYF
CDR3nt: TGTGCCAGCAGCTGGGGTGGAAACACCATATATTTT

j_gene: TRBJ2-7
abundance: NA
v_gene: TRBV9
d_gene: TRBD2
CDR3aa: CASSSRLAGAFDEQYF
CDR3nt: TGTGCCAGCAGCTCCCGACTAGCGGGAGCTTTCGACGAGCAGTACTTC

j_gene: TRBJ2-5
abundance: NA
v_gene: TRBV5-5
d_gene: NA
CDR3aa: CASSSPQETQYF
CDR3nt: TGTGCCAGCAGCTCACCCCAAGAGACCCAGTACTTC

j_gene: TRBJ2-2
abundance: NA
v_gene: TRBV28
d_gene: TRBD2
CDR3aa: CASSGFSAGGNLPGELFF
CDR3nt: TGTGCCAGCAGTGGGTTTTCAGCGGGAGGGAATTTACCCGGGGAGCTGTTTTTT

j_gene: TRBJ1-5
abundance: NA
v_gene: TRBV6-6
d_gene: TRBD1
CDR3aa: CASSYSRQGAAQPQHF
CDR3nt: TGTGCCAGCAGTTACTCCCGACAGGGGGCAGCTCAGCCCCAGCATTTT

j_gene: TRBJ2-1
abundance: NA
v_gene: TRBV10-3
d_gene: NA
CDR3aa: CAISESIGPELGNEQFF
CDR3nt: TGTGCCATCAGTGAGTCGATAGGGCCAGAATTAGGGAATGAGCAGTTCTTC

j_gene: TRBJ2-6
abundance: once
v_gene: TRBV7-2
d_gene: NA
CDR3aa: CASSLAPGVSANVLTF
CDR3nt: TGTGCCAGCAGCTTAGCGCCAGGAGTTAGCGCCAACGTCCTGACTTTC